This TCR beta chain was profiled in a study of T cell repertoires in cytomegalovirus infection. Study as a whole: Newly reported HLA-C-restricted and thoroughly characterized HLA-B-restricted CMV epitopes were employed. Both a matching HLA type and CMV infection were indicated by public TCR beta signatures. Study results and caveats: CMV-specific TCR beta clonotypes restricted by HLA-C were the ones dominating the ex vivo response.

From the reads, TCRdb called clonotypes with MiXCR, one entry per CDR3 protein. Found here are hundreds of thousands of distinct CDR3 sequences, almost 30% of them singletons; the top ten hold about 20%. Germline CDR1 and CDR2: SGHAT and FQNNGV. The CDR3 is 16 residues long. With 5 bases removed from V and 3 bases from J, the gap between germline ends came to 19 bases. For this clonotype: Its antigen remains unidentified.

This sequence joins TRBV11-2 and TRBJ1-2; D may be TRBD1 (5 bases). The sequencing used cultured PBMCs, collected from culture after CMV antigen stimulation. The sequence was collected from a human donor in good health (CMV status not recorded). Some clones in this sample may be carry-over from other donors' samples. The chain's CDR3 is CASSPLKGRGYYGYTF. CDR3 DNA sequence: TGTGCCAGCAGCCCACTGAAGGGGAGGGGCTACTATGGCTACACCTTC. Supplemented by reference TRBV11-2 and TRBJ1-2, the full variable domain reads EAGVAQSPRYKIIEKRQSVAFWCNPISGHATLYWYQQILGQGPKLLIQFQNNGVVDDSQLPKDRFSAERLKGVDSTLKIQPAKLEDSAVYLCASSPLKGRGYYGYTFGSGTRLTVV.